This TCR beta chain stems from a study of human T cells and chemical hapten exposure. The overall study: Sensitization used 2% DPC on roughly 2 cm by roughly 2 cm upper inner arm skin. Whole-study findings and limits: Against controls, expanded TCRs gave rise to significantly more large CDR3 similarity clusters.

Sample time point: patch test 3, about 24 weeks after DPC sensitization. Sample treatment: therapeutic diphenylcyclopropenone sensitization with weekly scalp DPC. MiXCR, run by TCRdb on the RACE reads, gives a single entry per CDR3 protein. Among about 97,000 distinct CDR3 sequences listed, 25% to 35% were seen once. On this clonotype: Its target is not known.

In germline, CDR1 is SNHLY, CDR2 FYNNEI. After removal of 5 bases from V and 5 bases from J, the junction contained 5 bases not matched to a gene. The CDR3 covers 13 residues. V gene TRBV2 combines with J gene TRBJ2-7, with 8 nucleotides matching TRBD1. The receptor was derived from a man aged 40-49 years with alopecia areata. Some clones in this sample may be carry-over from other donors' samples. Source: whole blood, taken in connection with sensitization to the hapten diphenylcyclopropenone (DPC). CDR3: CASSSTGVNEQYF. In DNA form, the CDR3 reads TGTGCCAGCAGTTCGACAGGGGTCAACGAGCAGTACTTC.